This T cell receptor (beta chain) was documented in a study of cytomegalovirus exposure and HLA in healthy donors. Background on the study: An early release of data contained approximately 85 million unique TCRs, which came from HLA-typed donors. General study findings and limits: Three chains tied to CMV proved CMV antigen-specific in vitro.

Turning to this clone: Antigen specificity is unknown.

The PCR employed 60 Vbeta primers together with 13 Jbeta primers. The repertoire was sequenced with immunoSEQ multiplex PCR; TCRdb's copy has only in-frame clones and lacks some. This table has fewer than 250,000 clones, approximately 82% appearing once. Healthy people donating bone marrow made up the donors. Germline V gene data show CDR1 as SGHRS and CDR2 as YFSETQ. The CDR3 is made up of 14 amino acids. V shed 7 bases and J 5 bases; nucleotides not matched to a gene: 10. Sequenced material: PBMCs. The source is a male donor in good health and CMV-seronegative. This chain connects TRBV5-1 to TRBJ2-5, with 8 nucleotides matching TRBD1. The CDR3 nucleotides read TGCGCCAGCGTAAAGACAGGGGTCAGCGAGACCCAGTACTTC. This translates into CASVKTGVSETQYF.